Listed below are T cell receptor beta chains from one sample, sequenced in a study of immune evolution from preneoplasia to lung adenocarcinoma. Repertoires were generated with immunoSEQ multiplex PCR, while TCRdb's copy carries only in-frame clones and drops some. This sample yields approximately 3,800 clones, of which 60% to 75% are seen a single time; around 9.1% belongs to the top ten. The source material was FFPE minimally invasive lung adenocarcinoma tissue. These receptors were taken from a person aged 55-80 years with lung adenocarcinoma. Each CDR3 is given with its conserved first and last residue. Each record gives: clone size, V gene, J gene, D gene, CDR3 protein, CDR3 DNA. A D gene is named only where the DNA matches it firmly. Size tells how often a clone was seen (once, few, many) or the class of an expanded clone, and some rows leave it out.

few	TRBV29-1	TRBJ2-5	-	CSVGQGGWEGAQYF	TGCAGCGTTGGACAGGGAGGGTGGGAAGGGGCCCAGTACTTC
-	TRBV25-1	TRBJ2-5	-	CASRIQETQYF	TGTGCCAGCAGGATACAAGAGACCCAGTACTTC
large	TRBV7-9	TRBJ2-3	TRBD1	CASSPFGTDTDTQYF	TGTGCCAGCAGCCCATTTGGGACAGACACAGATACGCAGTATTTT
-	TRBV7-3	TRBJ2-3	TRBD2	CASSLTSGETDTQYF	TGTGCCAGCAGCTTAACCAGCGGGGAAACAGATACGCAGTATTTT
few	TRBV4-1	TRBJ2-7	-	CASSQVVAISSYEQYF	TGCGCCAGCAGCCAAGTCGTCGCGATCAGCTCCTACGAGCAGTACTTC
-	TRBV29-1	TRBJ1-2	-	CSVAGTDGYTF	TGCAGCGTTGCCGGGACCGATGGCTACACCTTC
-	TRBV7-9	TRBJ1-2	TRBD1	CASSSGQSVGYTF	TGTGCCAGCAGCTCGGGACAGTCCGTAGGCTACACCTTC
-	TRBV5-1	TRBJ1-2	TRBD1	CASSSGTGSAGYTF	TGCGCCAGCAGCTCCGGGACAGGGAGCGCTGGCTACACCTTC
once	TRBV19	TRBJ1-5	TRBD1	CASRGTGQPQHF	TGTGCCAGTAGGGGGACAGGCCAGCCCCAGCATTTT
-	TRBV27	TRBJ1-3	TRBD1	CASKLRGTGGSSSGNTIYF	TGTGCCAGCAAGTTGAGGGGGACAGGGGGCTCTTCCTCTGGAAACACCATATATTTT
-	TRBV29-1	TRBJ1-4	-	CSVRGEGEKLFF	TGCAGCGTTCGTGGGGAAGGGGAAAAACTGTTTTTT
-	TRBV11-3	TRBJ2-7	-	CASSPSSYEQYF	TGTGCCAGCAGCCCAAGCTCCTACGAGCAGTACTTC
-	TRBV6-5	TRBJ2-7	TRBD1	CASSYEVGTGSYEQYF	TGTGCCAGCAGTTACGAAGTCGGGACAGGGTCCTACGAGCAGTACTTC
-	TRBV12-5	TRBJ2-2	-	CASAPSGLGTGELFF	TGTGCTAGTGCCCCCTCGGGCCTAGGCACCGGGGAGCTGTTTTTT
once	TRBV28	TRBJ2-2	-	CASRDTGELFF	TGTGCCAGCAGGGATACCGGGGAGCTGTTTTTT
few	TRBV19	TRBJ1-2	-	CASSEPGINYGYTF	TGTGCCAGTAGTGAACCAGGAATCAACTATGGCTACACCTTC
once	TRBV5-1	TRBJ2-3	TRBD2	CASSKLAGGPSTDTQYF	TGCGCCAGCAGCAAGCTAGCGGGAGGGCCGAGCACAGATACGCAGTATTTT
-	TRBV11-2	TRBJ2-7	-	CASSLGTLGYEQYF	TGTGCCAGCAGCTTAGGGACCCTGGGATACGAGCAGTACTTC
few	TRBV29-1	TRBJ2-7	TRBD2	CSGGLPSGRLLYEQYF	TGCAGCGGCGGACTCCCTAGCGGGAGGCTTCTTTACGAGCAGTACTTC
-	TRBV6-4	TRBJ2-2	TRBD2	CASSPRPSGSMSGELFF	TGTGCCAGCAGTCCCCGGCCTAGCGGGAGTATGTCCGGGGAGCTGTTTTTT
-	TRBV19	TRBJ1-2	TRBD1	CASSIDGTAIFGYTF	TGTGCCAGTAGTATAGATGGGACAGCGATATTTGGCTACACCTTC
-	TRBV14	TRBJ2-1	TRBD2	CASSGLAGSYYNEQFF	TGTGCCAGCAGCGGCCTAGCGGGCAGCTATTACAATGAGCAGTTCTTC
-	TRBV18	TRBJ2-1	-	CASSPIHGQKTSSEQFF	TGTGCCAGCTCTCCAATCCACGGACAGAAAACTAGCAGTGAGCAGTTCTTC
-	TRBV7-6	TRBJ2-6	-	CASSLASAGSGANVLTF	TGTGCCAGCAGCTTAGCCTCGGCGGGCTCTGGGGCCAACGTCCTGACTTTC
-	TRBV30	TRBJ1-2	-	CAWSADGGYTF	TGTGCCTGGAGTGCAGACGGTGGCTACACCTTC
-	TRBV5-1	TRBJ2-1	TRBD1	CASSTNWTGLNEQFF	TGCGCCAGCAGCACGAACTGGACAGGGCTCAATGAGCAGTTCTTC
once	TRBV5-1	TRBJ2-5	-	CASSLAPGLQETQYF	TGCGCCAGCAGCTTGGCCCCGGGACTCCAAGAGACCCAGTACTTC
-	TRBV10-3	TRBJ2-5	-	CAAGAAGGETQYF	TGTGCCGCGGGGGCGGCTGGGGGAGAGACCCAGTACTTC
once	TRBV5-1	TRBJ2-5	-	CASSLYSETQYF	TGCGCCAGCAGCCTTTATAGCGAGACCCAGTACTTC
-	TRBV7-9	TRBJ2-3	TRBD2	CASSPLAGGGTDTQYF	TGTGCCAGCAGCCCTTTAGCGGGAGGCGGTACAGATACGCAGTATTTT
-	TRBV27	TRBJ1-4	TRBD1	CASSIDPTGGKLFF	TGTGCCAGCAGCATCGACCCGACAGGGGGAAAACTGTTTTTT
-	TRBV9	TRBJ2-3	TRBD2	CASSPPQSRGASSTDTQYF	TGTGCCAGCAGCCCCCCCCAGTCGCGGGGGGCGTCTAGCACAGATACGCAGTATTTT
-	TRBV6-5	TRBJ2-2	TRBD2	CASSYSRGVGELFF	TGTGCCAGCAGTTACTCTCGGGGGGTCGGGGAGCTGTTTTTT
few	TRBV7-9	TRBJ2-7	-	CASTVSSVMKYEQYF	TGTGCCAGCACCGTTTCGAGTGTTATGAAGTACGAGCAGTACTTC
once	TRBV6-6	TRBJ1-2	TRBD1	CASSQDRASTF	TGTGCCAGCAGCCAAGACAGGGCGAGCACCTTC
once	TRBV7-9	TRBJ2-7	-	CASSLLGYEQYF	TGTGCCAGCAGCTTATTGGGCTACGAGCAGTACTTC
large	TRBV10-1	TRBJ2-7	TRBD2	CASRLAGVHEQYF	TGCGCCAGCAGACTAGCGGGAGTGCACGAGCAGTACTTC